Shown below are 6 T cell receptor beta chains from a single sample sequenced in a study of cytomegalovirus exposure and HLA in healthy donors. The primer mix had 60 Vbeta and 13 Jbeta primers. TCRdb's copy holds only in-frame clones and misses some; the assay was immunoSEQ multiplex PCR. Of about 55,000 clones in the sample, about 82% were seen once. The source material was PBMCs. All receptors come from a man under 40 in good health and CMV-seronegative.

The chain couples TRBV7-2 to TRBJ2-1; D is possibly TRBD2 (6 bases). The ends were cut back, 3 bases at V and 8 bases at J, with 17 bases in the middle. CDR3 length: 15 residues. Germline V gives CDR1 SGHTA, CDR2 FQGNSA. In nucleotides, the CDR3 is TGTGCCAGCAGCTTGTTGCTTGGCGGGGAACATGAGCAGTTCTTC. Amino acids: CASSLLLGGEHEQFF.

This clone was observed once. The chain joins TRBV30 to TRBJ1-1; D may be TRBD1 (5 bases). V was trimmed by 2 bases and J by 5 bases, leaving 12 bases between them. The germline V gene has CDR1 GTSNPN and CDR2 SVGIG (reference sequence). This CDR3 spans 13 amino acids. CDR3 bases: TGTGCCTGGAGTCCAGGGTTAGGAACTGAAGCTTTCTTT. Translated, it gives CAWSPGLGTEAFF.

The V gene is TRBV19, the J gene TRBJ1-5; 9 bases line up with TRBD1. Germline CDR1 is LNHDA and CDR2 is SQIVND (reference sequence). Trimming removed 6 bases from V and 4 bases from J; junction bases left unmatched: 4. This CDR3 contains 14 residues. CDR3 nucleotides: TGTGCCAGTAGCCGGACAGGGGCAAATCAGCCCCAGCATTTT. It yields the protein CASSRTGANQPQHF.

The genes are TRBV28 and TRBJ1-2; 11 bases align to TRBD1. V lost 10 bases, J lost 6 bases, and 4 bases stayed unmatched. CDR1 and CDR2 (germline): MDHEN, SYDVKM. The CDR3 loop spans 12 amino acids. CDR3 amino acids: CATRTGGNGYTF. In DNA, the CDR3 is TGTGCCACCCGGACAGGGGGCAATGGCTACACCTTC.

The chain uses TRBV18 and TRBJ2-6; 9 nucleotides align to TRBD1. Germline CDR1 KGHSH, CDR2 LQKENI. The V segment lost 3 bases and the J segment 0 bases; nucleotides outside the gene matches: 12. The CDR3 has 20 residues. CDR3 protein: CASSPLPWTGDGSGANVLTF. The CDR3 DNA is TGTGCCAGCTCACCCCTCCCATGGACAGGGGACGGCTCTGGGGCCAACGTCCTGACTTTC. The full variable domain, its missing parts supplied by reference TRBV18 and TRBJ2-6, is NAGVMQNPRHLVRRRGQEARLRCSPMKGHSHVYWYRQLPEEGLKFMVYLQKENIIDESGMPKERFSAEFPKEGPSILRIQQVVRGDSAAYFCASSPLPWTGDGSGANVLTFGAGSRLTVL.

V gene TRBV15 combines with J gene TRBJ1-1; D is perhaps TRBD1 (5 bases). Germline V gene lookup returns CDR1 LNHNV and CDR2 YYDKDF (reference sequence). The length of the CDR3 is 13 residues. V was trimmed by 1 base and J by 8 bases, leaving 11 bases between them. CDR3 residues: CATSRGRTGEAFF. CDR3 sequence (DNA): TGTGCCACCAGCAGAGGGAGAACAGGCGAAGCTTTCTTT. The entire variable domain, with the rest obtained from reference TRBV15 and TRBJ1-1, is as follows: DAMVIQNPRYQVTQFGKPVTLSCSQTLNHNVMYWYQQKSSQAPKLLFHYYDKDFNNEADTPDNFQSRRPNTSFCFLDIRSPGLGDTAMYLCATSRGRTGEAFFGQGTRLTVV.